This is a list of T cell receptor beta chains from one sample in a study of blood T cell repertoires in COVID-19. Data came from immunoSEQ multiplex PCR; TCRdb stores just in-frame clones and leaves some out. The sample shows under 300,000 clones, about four fifths of them seen only once. Source material: peripheral blood. The receptors originated from a woman younger than 35 with acute or convalescent COVID-19. Each CDR3 is given with its conserved first and last residue. D genes are given only for firm matches. For some rows the clone size is stated as once, few or many, or as a class when expanded; others skip it.

clone size: .; D gene: TRBD1; J gene: TRBJ1-4; CDR3 length: 15; V gene: TRBV24-1; CDR3 DNA: TGTGCCACCAGTGATCCGAGGGACAGGCTTGAAAAACTGTTTTTT; CDR3 protein: CATSDPRDRLEKLFF
clone size: .; D gene: .; J gene: TRBJ1-1; CDR3 length: 12; V gene: TRBV6-6; CDR3 DNA: TGTGCCAGCAGCTTGGGGGCGAATGAAGCTTTCTTT; CDR3 protein: CASSLGANEAFF
clone size: .; D gene: TRBD2; J gene: TRBJ2-3; CDR3 length: 18; V gene: TRBV11-2; CDR3 DNA: TGTGCCAGCAGCGCCGGGGGGGGACTAGCGGTGAACACAGATACGCAGTATTTT; CDR3 protein: CASSAGGGLAVNTDTQYF
clone size: .; D gene: .; J gene: TRBJ1-5; CDR3 length: 14; V gene: TRBV10-2; CDR3 DNA: TGCGCCAGCAGTGTATCAGGGAGCAATCAGCCCCAGCATTTT; CDR3 protein: CASSVSGSNQPQHF
clone size: .; D gene: .; J gene: TRBJ2-7; CDR3 length: 16; V gene: TRBV4-1; CDR3 DNA: TGCGCCAGCGGACCAGCTAGGGAGATCGGGACCTACGAGCAGTACTTC; CDR3 protein: CASGPAREIGTYEQYF
clone size: few; D gene: TRBD1; J gene: TRBJ1-4; CDR3 length: 16; V gene: TRBV6-1; CDR3 DNA: TGTGCCAGCAGTGGTCTACTCGGGACAGCGAATGAAAAACTGTTTTTT; CDR3 protein: CASSGLLGTANEKLFF
clone size: many; D gene: TRBD2; J gene: TRBJ2-1; CDR3 length: 19; V gene: TRBV4-2; CDR3 DNA: TGTGCCAGCAGCCTGATGCCCCTTAGCGGGACGGACTCCTACAATGAGCAGTTCTTC; CDR3 protein: CASSLMPLSGTDSYNEQFF
clone size: .; D gene: TRBD1; J gene: TRBJ1-5; CDR3 length: 17; V gene: TRBV5-6; CDR3 DNA: TGTGCCAGCAGCCGAAAAACTACCGGGACAGGAATCGGGCCCCAGCATTTT; CDR3 protein: CASSRKTTGTGIGPQHF
clone size: .; D gene: .; J gene: TRBJ1-2; CDR3 length: 14; V gene: TRBV14; CDR3 DNA: TGTGCCAGCAGCCAAGGCGGGACCCACGCAGGCTACACCTTC; CDR3 protein: CASSQGGTHAGYTF
clone size: .; D gene: TRBD1; J gene: TRBJ2-1; CDR3 length: 14; V gene: TRBV13; CDR3 DNA: TGTGCCAGCAGCGTGATGCAGGGGGCGAATGAGCAGTTCTTC; CDR3 protein: CASSVMQGANEQFF
clone size: .; D gene: TRBD1; J gene: TRBJ2-1; CDR3 length: 13; V gene: TRBV30; CDR3 DNA: TGTGCCTGGGGGGGACAGGGAACTAATGAGCAGTTCTTC; CDR3 protein: CAWGGQGTNEQFF
clone size: .; D gene: TRBD2; J gene: TRBJ2-7; CDR3 length: 15; V gene: TRBV7-2; CDR3 DNA: TGTGCCAGCAGCTTCCAAGCGGGGTCTGGGGACGAGCAGTACTTC; CDR3 protein: CASSFQAGSGDEQYF
clone size: .; D gene: .; J gene: TRBJ2-1; CDR3 length: 17; V gene: TRBV20-1; CDR3 DNA: TGCAGTGCTAGTTGGGTGGGAGGTTTCAGGGCCTACAATGAGCAGTTCTTC; CDR3 protein: CSASWVGGFRAYNEQFF
clone size: .; D gene: .; J gene: TRBJ1-4; CDR3 length: 16; V gene: TRBV28; CDR3 DNA: TGTGCCAGCAGTTTAATTTCCGACAGTTCTAATGAAAAACTGTTTTTT; CDR3 protein: CASSLISDSSNEKLFF
clone size: .; D gene: TRBD1; J gene: TRBJ2-5; CDR3 length: 15; V gene: TRBV3-1/TRBV3-2; CDR3 DNA: TGTGCCAGCAGCCCCTGGGACAGGGGGGCAGAGACCCAGTACTTC; CDR3 protein: CASSPWDRGAETQYF
clone size: .; D gene: .; J gene: TRBJ1-6; CDR3 length: 17; V gene: TRBV27; CDR3 DNA: TGTGCCAGCAGTGCCAGACAGTTAAGCTCCTATAATTCACCCCTCCACTTT; CDR3 protein: CASSARQLSSYNSPLHF
clone size: few; D gene: .; J gene: TRBJ2-5; CDR3 length: 14; V gene: TRBV30; CDR3 DNA: TGTGCCTGGAGTGTAGGTTCGGGGTCAGAGACCCAGTACTTC; CDR3 protein: CAWSVGSGSETQYF
clone size: .; D gene: TRBD1; J gene: TRBJ1-3; CDR3 length: 19; V gene: TRBV15; CDR3 DNA: TGTGCCACCAGCAGAGATCCTAGAGGGACAGGGTGGCCTGGAAACACCATATATTTT; CDR3 protein: CATSRDPRGTGWPGNTIYF
clone size: .; D gene: .; J gene: TRBJ2-1; CDR3 length: 15; V gene: TRBV19; CDR3 DNA: TGTGCCAGTAGTCCGTCGAGCGGGTCGTACAATGAGCAGTTCTTC; CDR3 protein: CASSPSSGSYNEQFF
clone size: .; D gene: TRBD1; J gene: TRBJ2-2; CDR3 length: 15; V gene: TRBV30; CDR3 DNA: TGTGCCTCCCCGCGAGGGGGCGCGAACACCGGGGAGCTGTTTTTT; CDR3 protein: CASPRGGANTGELFF
clone size: .; D gene: TRBD1; J gene: TRBJ1-1; CDR3 length: 16; V gene: TRBV14; CDR3 DNA: TGTGCCAGCAGCCAAGACGGGGACAGGGGAGGCACTGAAGCTTTCTTT; CDR3 protein: CASSQDGDRGGTEAFF
clone size: many; D gene: .; J gene: TRBJ1-5; CDR3 length: 15; V gene: TRBV6-2/TRBV6-3; CDR3 DNA: TGTGCCAGCAGTTACCGGGGTTATAGCAATCAGCCCCAGCATTTT; CDR3 protein: CASSYRGYSNQPQHF
clone size: .; D gene: TRBD1; J gene: TRBJ2-3; CDR3 length: 14; V gene: TRBV5-6; CDR3 DNA: TGTGCCAGCAGCCGACAGGGTAGCACAGATACGCAGTATTTT; CDR3 protein: CASSRQGSTDTQYF
clone size: .; D gene: .; J gene: TRBJ2-7; CDR3 length: 12; V gene: TRBV3-1/TRBV3-2; CDR3 DNA: TGTGCCAGCAGCCAAGATCGCTACGAGCAGTACTTC; CDR3 protein: CASSQDRYEQYF
clone size: .; D gene: TRBD2; J gene: TRBJ2-3; CDR3 length: 17; V gene: TRBV11-2; CDR3 DNA: TGTGCCAGCAGCTTACTATCCCTTTCGGGAGGGTCAGATACGCAGTATTTT; CDR3 protein: CASSLLSLSGGSDTQYF
clone size: .; D gene: TRBD2; J gene: TRBJ2-7; CDR3 length: 18; V gene: TRBV5-1; CDR3 DNA: TGCGCCAGCAGCAAGGGACTAGCGGGAACCCCCAGCTCCTACGAGCAGTACTTC; CDR3 protein: CASSKGLAGTPSSYEQYF
clone size: few; D gene: .; J gene: TRBJ2-7; CDR3 length: 14; V gene: TRBV30; CDR3 DNA: TGTGCCTGGAGTGTACGGGGATTTCTCTACGAGCAGTACTTC; CDR3 protein: CAWSVRGFLYEQYF
clone size: .; D gene: .; J gene: TRBJ1-2; CDR3 length: 14; V gene: TRBV19; CDR3 DNA: TGTGCCAGTAGCCCTAGGGGGAAAGCGGATGGCTACACCTTC; CDR3 protein: CASSPRGKADGYTF
clone size: .; D gene: TRBD1; J gene: TRBJ2-7; CDR3 length: 16; V gene: TRBV29-1; CDR3 DNA: TGCAGCGTTGGAGGCGTAGGGACAGGGCGAAGCTACGAGCAGTACTTC; CDR3 protein: CSVGGVGTGRSYEQYF
clone size: .; D gene: TRBD1; J gene: TRBJ1-6; CDR3 length: 16; V gene: TRBV2; CDR3 DNA: TGTGCCAGCAGTGGGACAGGGGGACCCGATAATTCACCCCTCCACTTT; CDR3 protein: CASSGTGGPDNSPLHF
clone size: .; D gene: TRBD2; J gene: TRBJ2-3; CDR3 length: 15; V gene: TRBV3-1/TRBV3-2; CDR3 DNA: TGTGCCAGCAGCCAACTGACTAGCGGGACAGATACGCAGTATTTT; CDR3 protein: CASSQLTSGTDTQYF
clone size: .; D gene: TRBD1; J gene: TRBJ1-5; CDR3 length: 16; V gene: TRBV28; CDR3 DNA: TGTGCCAGCATCCGACAGGGGGTTGGAGAGGGCCAGCCCCAGCATTTT; CDR3 protein: CASIRQGVGEGQPQHF
clone size: .; D gene: .; J gene: TRBJ2-3; CDR3 length: 13; V gene: TRBV27; CDR3 DNA: TGTGCCAGCAGTTTAACTCACACAGATACGCAGTATTTT; CDR3 protein: CASSLTHTDTQYF
clone size: .; D gene: .; J gene: TRBJ2-7; CDR3 length: 15; V gene: TRBV28; CDR3 DNA: TGTGCCAGCCAAACGCCGCCGGGGGTCGGTTACGAGCAGTACTTC; CDR3 protein: CASQTPPGVGYEQYF
clone size: .; D gene: .; J gene: TRBJ2-3; CDR3 length: 15; V gene: TRBV24-1; CDR3 DNA: TGTGCCACCAGTGATCCTCGGGTGGGCACAGATACGCAGTATTTT; CDR3 protein: CATSDPRVGTDTQYF